The T cell receptor beta chain described here comes from a study of blood T cell repertoires in COVID-19. As for the study in general: Researchers got acute and convalescent COVID-19 samples from the United States, Italy and Spain. The analysed material was cDNA or gDNA that came from T cells, B-cell-depleted T cells, or PBMCs.

Per the original data handling: How many nucleated cells were present was estimated from reference gene primer amplification. The protocol was immunoSEQ multiplex PCR, while the TCRdb copy is restricted to in-frame clones and leaves out a portion. The V and J calls and clone size come from that table; D and trimming were worked out from the DNA. The profile shows 95,000 to 150,000 clones, 79% of them singletons. The TCR originated in a woman of 80 years or more with acute or convalescent COVID-19. Sequencing was done on a sample of peripheral blood.

CDR3 nucleotides: TGTGCCAGCAGCCCTAGGCAGGGGGAGGCCTACGAGCAGTACTTC. It is translated as CASSPRQGEAYEQYF. The chain has TRBV7-9 and TRBJ2-7; perhaps TRBD1 as D (7 bases). Germline CDR1 and CDR2: SEHNR and FQNEAQ (reference sequence). The length of the CDR3 is 15 residues. V was pared by 5 bases and J by 2 bases, with 16 bases between.